This is a list of T cell receptor beta chains from one sample in a study of blood T cell repertoires in COVID-19. Sequencing used immunoSEQ multiplex PCR; TCRdb keeps in-frame clones, though not all of them. Of approximately 210,000 clones in the sample, roughly 90% are singletons; the top ten hold about 8.1%. The sample taken for sequencing was PBMCs or T cells enriched from blood (not recorded which). These receptors were taken from a woman in her late teens or twenties who had recovered from COVID-19. Both conserved end residues are part of each CDR3. Fields, in order: CDR3 length, D gene, J gene, V gene, CDR3 protein. A D gene is named only where the DNA matches it firmly.

15 | NA | TRBJ1-2 | TRBV7-6 | CASSLGFGGNYGYTF
17 | TRBD1 | TRBJ1-1 | TRBV27 | CASSRVGRTGRNTEAFF
12 | TRBD1 | TRBJ2-7 | TRBV5-5 | CASSSDRGEQYF
18 | NA | TRBJ2-3 | TRBV21-1 | CASSKEQGFRGMADTQYF
13 | NA | TRBJ1-6 | TRBV19 | CASRPRGSSPLHF
15 | TRBD1 | TRBJ2-7 | TRBV9 | CASSVDVTGYYEQYF
11 | NA | TRBJ2-7 | TRBV3-1/TRBV3-2 | CASSHQYEQYF
15 | NA | TRBJ1-2 | TRBV10-2 | CASSDRLGGAHGYTF
14 | NA | TRBJ2-1 | TRBV19 | CASSITGSYNEQFF
17 | NA | TRBJ2-2 | TRBV27 | CASSLWSQGGITGELFF
16 | TRBD2 | TRBJ2-5 | TRBV9 | CASSVMASGGLKTQYF
18 | NA | TRBJ1-1 | TRBV10-3 | CAISESIGGGGKNTEAFF
16 | TRBD1 | TRBJ1-2 | TRBV5-1 | CASSLVETGGVHGYTF
13 | NA | TRBJ2-4 | TRBV9 | CASSVGGKNIQYF
14 | TRBD1 | TRBJ2-3 | TRBV5-1 | CASSLQGAGDTQYF
14 | TRBD1 | TRBJ2-2 | TRBV2 | CASERAGGNGELFF
17 | NA | TRBJ1-1 | TRBV18 | CASSPSPWGGLNTEAFF
14 | TRBD1 | TRBJ2-7 | TRBV4-1 | CASSPRQGRDEQYF
17 | TRBD2 | TRBJ2-3 | TRBV7-6 | CASSLSRGGLYPDTQYF
13 | NA | TRBJ1-2 | TRBV3-1/TRBV3-2 | CASSLRQAFGYTF
15 | TRBD1 | TRBJ2-2 | TRBV12-5 | CASGLRTGDTGELFF
14 | TRBD1 | TRBJ1-2 | TRBV6-1 | CASSEAGTGYGYTF
16 | TRBD1 | TRBJ1-3 | TRBV7-8 | CASSLSAGQARNTIYF
16 | NA | TRBJ1-4 | TRBV28 | CASTAGGGGVNEKLFF
14 | TRBD1 | TRBJ1-2 | TRBV5-1 | CASSHSTGGDGYTF
17 | TRBD1 | TRBJ1-6 | TRBV4-2 | CASSQDQEGRGSVPLHF
18 | TRBD2 | TRBJ2-7 | TRBV7-2 | CASSSLAQKLAGGLIQYF
14 | NA | TRBJ1-6 | TRBV7-9 | CASSLNFLNSPLHF
14 | NA | TRBJ1-1 | TRBV5-4 | CASSASNLNTEAFF